These 8 T cell receptor beta chains were sequenced from one sample in a study of monozygotic twins with inflammatory bowel disease. TCRdb reprocessed the 5' RACE reads and stores each CDR3 protein as one record, lacking DNA. This repertoire includes 300,000 to 400,000 distinct CDR3 sequences. Sequences were obtained from blood. These receptors all come from a human donor with ulcerative colitis or Crohn's disease, or a healthy co-twin of an affected twin (not recorded which).

The V call is TRBV2, the J call TRBJ2-3; TCRdb indicates TRBD2, and absent DNA this call remains unverified. Per germline, CDR1 SNHLY and CDR2 FYNNEI. The CDR3 is 17 amino acids. CDR3 residues: CASRGLAGEVGTDTQYF.

The V gene is TRBV11-2, the J gene TRBJ1-2. The length of the CDR3 is 11 residues. Germline V lookup: CDR1 SGHAT, CDR2 FQNNGV. CDR3 in amino acids: CASSLVVGYTF.

The CDR3 region is CATSDLGPPGGPDTQYF. V is TRBV24-1 and J is TRBJ2-3; without DNA, the TCRdb call of TRBD1 cannot be checked. CDR1 KGHDR and CDR2 SFDVKD come from the germline V gene. CDR3 length: 17 residues.

This chain joins TRBV4-3 and TRBJ2-7; TCRdb reports TRBD1, a call that lacks DNA to check it against. Germline lookup yields CDR1 LGHNA and CDR2 YSLEER. This CDR3 has 15 amino acids. The chain's CDR3 is CASSQDKQGSYEQYF.

This chain links TRBV20-1 with TRBJ2-3; lacking DNA, the TRBD2 call made by TCRdb goes unchecked. Looked up from germline, CDR1 is DFQATT and CDR2 is SNEGSKA (reference sequence). The CDR3 covers 16 residues. The CDR3 spells CSAFAGLAGGADTQYF.

This rearrangement joins TRBV2 to TRBJ2-2; TCRdb's D call of TRBD1 is untestable without DNA. The germline V gene has CDR1 SNHLY and CDR2 FYNNEI. This CDR3 has 13 residues. The CDR3 reads CASSRDVRGELFF.

V is TRBV12-3 or TRBV12-4 and J is TRBJ2-1; TCRdb proposes TRBD2, but this gene call is untestable without DNA. CDR3 length: 15 amino acids. CDR3 amino acids: CASSSYRGGRNEQFF.

The chain combines TRBV5-1 with TRBJ1-3; TCRdb's D gene call, TRBD1, goes unchecked for lack of DNA. Germline V CDR1 and CDR2: SGHRS, YFSETQ. This CDR3 is 15 amino acids long. CDR3: CASSSTGVSGNTIYF.